The 30 T cell receptor beta chains in this list originate from one sample, sequenced in a study of T cells in Graves' hyperthyroidism and ophthalmopathy. Amplification yielded TCR beta CDR3 regions, with RNA transcripts as the source. The HTBI primer set drove a first-round RT-PCR of the TCR CDR3. Using its own MiXCR run on the multiplex PCR reads, TCRdb lists one record per CDR3 protein. Among 400,000 to 500,000 distinct CDR3 sequences listed, roughly 14% were seen once. The sample was blood. The origin of the receptors is a man aged 18 to 30 with Graves' ophthalmopathy.

This clonotype has just a few counts. The rearrangement joins TRBV18 to TRBJ1-4; a possible D gene is TRBD1 (5 bases). The CDR3 is 15 residues long. Germline loops: CDR1 KGHSH, CDR2 LQKENI. V was clipped by 0 bases and J by 8 bases, with 13 bases between them. DNA for the CDR3: TGTGCCAGCTCACCACCGGGCGGGGCTGGGGAAAAACTGTTTTTT. Its protein product is CASSPPGGAGEKLFF.

This clonotype appeared many times. The chain links TRBV28 to TRBJ1-1; maybe TRBD1 (6 bases). The CDR3 extends over 15 amino acids. Deletions cut 3 bases from V and 5 bases from J, with 16 bases between. The germline V gene encodes CDR1 MDHEN and CDR2 SYDVKM. CDR3 sequence (DNA): TGTGCCAGCAGTTTTCCTAAGACAGGATCGACTGAAGCTTTCTTT. This sequence encodes CASSFPKTGSTEAFF.

The table lists this clonotype with a few counts. The chain carries TRBV29-1 and TRBJ2-6; D possibly corresponds to TRBD1 (5 bases). The CDR3 consists of 16 residues. The germline V gene has CDR1 SQVTM and CDR2 ANQGSEA. Between the trimmed V and J ends, which lost 6 bases and 0 bases, there was a span of 15 bases. This CDR3 reads CSVMDMAGSGANVLTF. CDR3 nucleotides: TGCAGCGTGATGGACATGGCCGGCTCTGGGGCCAACGTCCTGACTTTC.

This clonotype was observed a handful of times. The gene calls are TRBV6-5 and TRBJ2-3; D is ambiguous. V was pared by 2 bases and J by 0 bases, with 15 bases between. This CDR3 region has 17 residues. The germline V gene encodes CDR1 MNHEY and CDR2 SVGAGI. CDR3 nucleotide sequence: TGTGCCAGCAGTTACACTCCCGATCGTCTTAGCACAGATACGCAGTATTTT. It is translated as CASSYTPDRLSTDTQYF.

This clonotype was seen repeatedly, ten times or more. The chain uses TRBV7-9 and TRBJ2-7; 7 bases are a match to TRBD1. The CDR3 runs 15 residues. The germline gives CDR1 SEHNR, CDR2 FQNEAQ (reference sequence). J was trimmed by 4 bases and V by 5 bases; bases with no gene match: 11. CDR3 amino acids: CASSPRDRQPYEQYF. DNA of the CDR3: TGTGCCAGCAGCCCCCGGGACAGACAACCATACGAGCAGTACTTC. Drawing the rest from reference TRBV7-9 and TRBJ2-7, the complete variable domain is DTGVSQNPRHKITKRGQNVTFRCDPISEHNRLYWYRQTLGQGPEFLTYFQNEAQLEKSRLLSDRFSAERPKGSFSTLEIQRTEQGDSAMYLCASSPRDRQPYEQYFGPGTRLTVT.

The chain couples TRBV6-1 to TRBJ2-7; TRBD1 agrees at 9 bases. Germline loops: CDR1 MNHNS, CDR2 SASEGT. The V and J ends lost 7 bases and 5 bases, in that order; junction bases with no gene match: 9. This CDR3 is built from 14 residues. CDR3 sequence reads: CASKWAYRGHEQYF. The DNA for the CDR3 is TGTGCCAGCAAATGGGCTTACAGGGGGCACGAGCAGTACTTC.

The rearrangement joins TRBV6-1 to TRBJ2-7; either TRBD1 or TRBD2 may supply D (6 bases each). Germline V gene data show CDR1 as MNHNS and CDR2 as SASEGT. Trimming took 8 bases from V and 7 from J, leaving 18 bases between them. This CDR3 has 13 residues. For the CDR3, the DNA is TGTGCCAGCCACCCGGGGGCCGAAGGGGAGCAGTACTTC. Translation gives CASHPGAEGEQYF.

This clonotype was counted ten times or more. V is TRBV6-1 and J is TRBJ2-1; no definite D call. The CDR3 length is 15 residues. The V end lost 6 bases, the J end lost 3 bases, and 15 bases lay between the germline ends. Germline V CDR1 and CDR2: MNHNS, SASEGT. The CDR3 region has the DNA TGTGCCAGCAGCCACGTCCCGTCCCACTACAATGAGCAGTTCTTC. Translated, it gives CASSHVPSHYNEQFF.

The CDR3 region has the DNA TGTGCCACCAGTGAGTCAGCGGGAGCAGATACGCAGTATTTT. This encodes CATSESAGADTQYF. The genes are TRBV24-1 and TRBJ2-3, with 8 bases matching TRBD2. CDR1 and CDR2 (germline): KGHDR, SFDVKD. V dropped 4 bases and J dropped 4; count of bases not matched to a gene: 3. This CDR3 region has 14 residues.

This clonotype was detected once. Being one base from a much bigger clone, this may be a read error. The chain couples TRBV7-9 to TRBJ2-3; D is uncertain. The CDR3 is made up of 15 amino acids. Germline V lookup: CDR1 SEHNR, CDR2 FQNEAQ (reference sequence). The CDR3 coding sequence is TGTGCCAGCGGCTTAGAGCTAGATCGCACAGATACGCAGTATTTT. Translating it yields CASGLELDRTDTQYF.

This clonotype was found many times. This sequence joins TRBV2 and TRBJ2-1; D uncertain. The CDR3 is 15 amino acids. The V end was cut by 7 bases, the J end by 6 bases, with 19 bases between. The germline CDR1 and CDR2 sequences are SNHLY and FYNNEI. CDR3 DNA sequence: TGTGCCAGCACATCGGACCGGCGCTATTTCAATGAGCAGTTCTTC. This gives the protein CASTSDRRYFNEQFF.

A note on this clonotype: Relative to the germline gene, one junction end is altered; a read error may explain this. This chain connects TRBV6-1 to TRBJ2-3, with a tentative D call TRBD1 (6 bases). The CDR3 sequence is 15 residues long. CDR1 is MNHNS, CDR2 SASEGT, per germline. CDR3 region: CASSEPGVGTDTQYF. The CDR3 nucleotides are TGCGCCAGCAGTGAGCCAGGGGTTGGGACAGATACGCAGTATTTT.

The genes are TRBV29-1 and TRBJ1-1, with D possibly matching TRBD1 (6 bases). The CDR3 runs 13 residues. The germline V gene encodes CDR1 SQVTM and CDR2 ANQGSEA. Trimming left V 4 bases short and J 3 bases short, with 12 bases between. CDR3 sequence: CSVGQGTYTEAFF. DNA of the CDR3: TGCAGCGTTGGGCAGGGGACTTACACTGAAGCTTTCTTT.

This clonotype was recorded many times. The chain joins TRBV24-1 to TRBJ2-3; no reliable D call. Trimming removed 0 bases from V and 0 bases from J, with 9 bases in between. In germline, CDR1 is KGHDR, CDR2 SFDVKD. The CDR3 has 16 amino acids. The CDR3 is CATSDLQGGSTDTQYF. CDR3 sequence (DNA): TGTGCCACCAGTGATTTGCAAGGCGGTAGCACAGATACGCAGTATTTT.

The rearrangement joins TRBV5-1 to TRBJ2-7, with unresolved D. This CDR3 is built from 14 residues. V was shortened by 3 bases and J by 6 bases, with 16 bases between the two germline ends. CDR1 is SGHRS and CDR2 is YFSETQ in the germline V gene. The CDR3 DNA reads as TGCGCCAGCAGCTCCACCCCCCCAACCTCCGAGCAGTACTTC. Its protein is CASSSTPPTSEQYF.

This clonotype was counted many times. This rearrangement joins TRBV12-3 or TRBV12-4 to TRBJ2-1, with TRBD1 matching 9 bases. The ends lost 7 bases at V and 4 bases at J; junction bases unmatched: 2. The CDR3 runs 13 residues. The CDR3 coding sequence is TGTGCCAGCATACAGGGGGCATACAATGAGCAGTTCTTC. Its protein product is CASIQGAYNEQFF.

This clonotype has a count of ten or more. The chain recombines TRBV6-6 with TRBJ1-2; D not resolved. The CDR3 sequence is 16 residues long. V shed 0 bases and J shed 0 bases, with 11 bases lying between them. CDR1 is MNHNY, CDR2 SVGAGI, per germline (reference sequence). The CDR3 DNA reads TGTGCCAGCAGTTACTCGTTCGGGCGCCCTAACTATGGCTACACCTTC. Amino acid sequence: CASSYSFGRPNYGYTF.

This clonotype has a count of ten or more. V usage is TRBV5-1 and J usage is TRBJ2-1, with 14 nucleotides matching TRBD2. The CDR3 totals 16 residues. Per germline, CDR1 SGHRS and CDR2 YFSETQ. The J segment lost 2 bases and the V segment lost 4 bases, leaving 2 bases of the junction unmatched. CDR3 protein: CASSTGLAGAYNEQFF. The CDR3 bases are TGCGCCAGCAGCACGGGACTAGCGGGAGCCTACAATGAGCAGTTCTTC.

This clonotype was detected once. Since no conserved phenylalanine or tryptophan closes the CDR3, a read error is the likely cause. The rearrangement joins TRBV20-1 to TRBJ2-2, with D possibly matching TRBD1 (6 bases). Germline values: CDR1 DFQATT, CDR2 SNEGSKA (reference sequence). The CDR3 consists of 13 residues. The V and J ends lost 6 bases and 1 base respectively, with 9 bases between them. CDR3: CSARTVNTGELFS. As DNA, the CDR3 is TGCAGTGCCCGGACAGTGAACACCGGGGAGCTGTTTTCT.

At least ten counts were recorded for this clonotype. The chain is built from TRBV6-2 or TRBV6-3 and TRBJ2-7, with 7 bases lining up with TRBD1. CDR3 size: 14 residues. The ends lost 7 bases at V and 0 bases at J; junction bases unmatched: 6. Germline CDR1 and CDR2: MNHEY and SVGEGT. The CDR3 DNA sequence: TGTGCCAGCATCTCGACAGGGAGCTCCTACGAGCAGTACTTC. It codes for CASISTGSSYEQYF.

This clonotype was picked up a small number of times. The chain has TRBV5-1 and TRBJ1-1; no clear D gene. The CDR3 is 15 amino acids. V was trimmed by 3 bases and J by 4 bases, leaving 16 bases between them. Germline lookup yields CDR1 SGHRS and CDR2 YFSETQ. CDR3 amino acids: CASSSRVGVGTEAFF. Written as DNA, the CDR3 is TGCGCCAGCAGCTCGCGGGTCGGGGTTGGCACTGAAGCTTTCTTT.

This clonotype came up a few times. The chain links TRBV19 to TRBJ1-5; TRBD1 matches at 7 bases. Germline V lookup: CDR1 LNHDA, CDR2 SQIVND (reference sequence). Trimming removed 3 bases from V and 7 bases from J; junction bases left unmatched: 9. The length of the CDR3 is 15 residues. The CDR3 coding sequence is TGTGCCAGTAGTATGGGTAGGGGGCTTAGGCAGCCCCAGCATTTT. This sequence encodes CASSMGRGLRQPQHF. The variable domain in full, with the rest retrieved from reference TRBV19 and TRBJ1-5, is DGGITQSPKYLFRKEGQNVTLSCEQNLNHDAMYWYRQDPGQGLRLIYYSQIVNDFQKGDIAEGYSVSREKKESFPLTVTSAQKNPTAFYLCASSMGRGLRQPQHFGDGTRLSIL.

This clonotype was detected many times. This chain uses TRBV2 with TRBJ2-7, with TRBD2 matching over 14 bases. The CDR3 is 15 residues long. The V gene's germline CDR1 is SNHLY and CDR2 FYNNEI. Trimming removed 6 bases from V and 2 bases from J; junction bases left unmatched: 3. The DNA of the CDR3 is TGTGCCAGCAGGGGGACTAGCGGGGGTACCTACGAGCAGTACTTC. Translating it yields CASRGTSGGTYEQYF. The full variable domain, in which reference TRBV2 and TRBJ2-7 provide the parts outside the CDR3, is EPEVTQTPSHQVTQMGQEVILRCVPISNHLYFYWYRQILGQKVEFLVSFYNNEISEKSEIFDDQFSVERPDGSNFTLKIRSTKLEDSAMYFCASRGTSGGTYEQYFGPGTRLTVT.

The gene calls are TRBV24-1 and TRBJ2-5, with D perhaps assigned TRBD1 or TRBD2 (5 bases each). There are 16 residues in the CDR3. In germline, CDR1 is KGHDR, CDR2 SFDVKD. V was cut by 4 bases and J by 5 bases, with 19 bases left in between. CDR3 sequence (DNA): TGTGCCACCAGTGAAGGGCCGGGACCCCGAGGGGAGACCCAGTACTTC. It specifies CATSEGPGPRGETQYF.

This clonotype was counted a few times. CDR3 nucleotides: TGCGCCAGCAGCCAATCATTACAGGGGAGTGGGGCCAACGTCCTGACTTTC. Protein sequence: CASSQSLQGSGANVLTF. The chain employs TRBV4-1 and TRBJ2-6; TRBD1 agrees at 7 bases. Germline assignment: CDR1 MGHRA and CDR2 YSYEKL. V lost 2 bases to trimming and J lost 3 bases; unmatched junction nucleotides: 7. The CDR3 contains 17 residues.

This clonotype showed up many times. The chain joins TRBV6-1 to TRBJ2-1; D is ambiguous. This CDR3 is built from 16 residues. Germline CDR1 reads MNHNS; CDR2 reads SASEGT. V was cut by 2 bases and J by 0 bases, with 11 bases left in between. The CDR3 reads CASSEQASSSYNEQFF. The CDR3 nucleotides read TGTGCCAGCAGTGAACAAGCATCGAGCTCCTACAATGAGCAGTTCTTC.

This clonotype has ten or more counts. The genes are TRBV2 and TRBJ2-1, with 11 bases fitting TRBD1. The V gene's germline CDR1 is SNHLY and CDR2 FYNNEI. V dropped 11 bases and J dropped 4; count of bases not matched to a gene: 7. The CDR3 length is 14 residues. The CDR3 nucleotides read TGTGCCGCCTCCCGGGACAGGGGGTACAATGAGCAGTTCTTC. Amino acid sequence: CAASRDRGYNEQFF.

This clonotype appeared many times. The gene calls are TRBV10-3 and TRBJ2-3; 7 nucleotides match TRBD2. Trimming removed 10 bases from V and 3 bases from J; junction bases left unmatched: 10. Germline V gene data show CDR1 as ENHRY and CDR2 as SYGVKD. The CDR3 has 14 residues. The CDR3 nucleotides are TGTGCCACCCTCCCGGGGGGTCTGACAGATACGCAGTATTTT. This sequence encodes CATLPGGLTDTQYF.

Ten or more counts support this clonotype. The rearrangement uses TRBV29-1 and TRBJ2-1; 7 bases fit TRBD1. The V and J ends lost 5 bases and 6 bases, in that order; junction bases with no gene match: 4. Germline CDR1 SQVTM, CDR2 ANQGSEA. This CDR3 comprises 12 residues. CDR3 bases: TGCAGCGTTTTAACAGGGGTCAATGAGCAGTTCTTC. Protein sequence: CSVLTGVNEQFF.

The table lists this clonotype with many counts. The chain recombines TRBV6-2 or TRBV6-3 with TRBJ2-3; 7 nucleotides agree with TRBD2. CDR3 size: 18 residues. From germline, CDR1 is MNHEY and CDR2 SVGEGT. With 0 bases clipped from V and 5 bases from J, the junction kept 14 bases outside the gene matches. CDR3 bases: TGTGCCAGCAGTTACTCGACTCTAGCGGAACTCCTCCGAGATACGCAGTATTTT. Protein: CASSYSTLAELLRDTQYF.